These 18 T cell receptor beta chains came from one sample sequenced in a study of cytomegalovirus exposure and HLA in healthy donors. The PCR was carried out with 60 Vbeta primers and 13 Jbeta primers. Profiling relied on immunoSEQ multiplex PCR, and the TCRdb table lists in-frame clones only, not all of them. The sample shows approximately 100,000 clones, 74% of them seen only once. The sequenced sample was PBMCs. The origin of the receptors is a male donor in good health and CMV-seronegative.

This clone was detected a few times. The CDR3 bases are TGCAGCGTTGATTTGGGAGGGAGACAGAACTATGGCTACACCTTC. The encoded protein is CSVDLGGRQNYGYTF. The J gene is TRBJ1-2, the V gene TRBV29-1; D is perhaps TRBD1 (5 bases). The germline CDR1 and CDR2 sequences are SQVTM and ANQGSEA. With 3 bases removed from V and 2 bases from J, the gap between germline ends came to 16 bases. This CDR3 is 15 amino acids long.

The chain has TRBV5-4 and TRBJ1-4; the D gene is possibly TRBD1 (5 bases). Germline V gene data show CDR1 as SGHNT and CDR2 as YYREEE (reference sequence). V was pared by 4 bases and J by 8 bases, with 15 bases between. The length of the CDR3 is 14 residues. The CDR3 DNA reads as TGTGCCAGCAGCCCGGAACATGGGGGGGAAAAACTGTTTTTT. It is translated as CASSPEHGGEKLFF.

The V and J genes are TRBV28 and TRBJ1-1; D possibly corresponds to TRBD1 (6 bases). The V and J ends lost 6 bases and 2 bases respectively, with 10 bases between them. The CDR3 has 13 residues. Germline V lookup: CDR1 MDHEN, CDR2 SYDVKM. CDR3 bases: TGTGCCAGCAGCCGACAGGTTAACACTGAAGCTTTCTTT. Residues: CASSRQVNTEAFF.

The CDR3 nucleotides are TGTGCCAGCAGTTACTCGGGTAGCGGGAGCTCCTACGAGCAGTACTTC. This encodes CASSYSGSGSSYEQYF. V is TRBV6-5 and J is TRBJ2-7, with 9 nucleotides matching TRBD2. The CDR3 length is 16 residues. Germline values: CDR1 MNHEY, CDR2 SVGAGI. J gave up 0 bases and V 0 bases, and 3 bases lay outside the gene matches.

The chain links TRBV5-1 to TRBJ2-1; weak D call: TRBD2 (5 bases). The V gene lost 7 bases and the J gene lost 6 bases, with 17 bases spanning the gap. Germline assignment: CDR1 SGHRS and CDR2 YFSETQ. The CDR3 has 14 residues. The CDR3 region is CASRGSINSNEQFF. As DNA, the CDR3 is TGCGCCAGCCGCGGGTCTATCAATAGCAATGAGCAGTTCTTC.

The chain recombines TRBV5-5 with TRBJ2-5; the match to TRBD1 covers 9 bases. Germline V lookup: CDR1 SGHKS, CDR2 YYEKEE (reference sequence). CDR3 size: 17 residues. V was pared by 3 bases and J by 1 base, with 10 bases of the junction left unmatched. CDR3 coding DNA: TGTGCCAGCAGCTCGGCGGGACAGGGAAGTACCCAAGAGACCCAGTACTTC. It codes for CASSSAGQGSTQETQYF. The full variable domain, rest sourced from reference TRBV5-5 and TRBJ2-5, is DAGVTQSPTHLIKTRGQQVTLRCSPISGHKSVSWYQQVLGQGPQFIFQYYEKEERGRGNFPDRFSARQFPNYSSELNVNALLLGDSALYLCASSSAGQGSTQETQYFGPGTRLLVL.

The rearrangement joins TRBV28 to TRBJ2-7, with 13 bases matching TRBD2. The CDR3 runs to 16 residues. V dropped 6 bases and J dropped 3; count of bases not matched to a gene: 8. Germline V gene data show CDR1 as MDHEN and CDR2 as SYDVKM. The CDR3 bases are TGTGCCAGCAGCCCCTACGGACTAGCGGGAGTCTACGAGCAGTACTTC. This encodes CASSPYGLAGVYEQYF.

The CDR3 is CASSYGGRAYNEQFF. CDR3 in DNA: TGTGCCAGCAGTTACGGCGGGAGAGCCTACAATGAGCAGTTCTTC. J is TRBJ2-1 and V is TRBV6-5; 7 nucleotides match TRBD2. The germline gives CDR1 MNHEY, CDR2 SVGAGI. The V gene end was trimmed by 2 bases and the J gene end by 2 bases; junction bases not matched to a gene: 3. The CDR3 is made up of 15 amino acids.

The CDR3 protein is CASSASGSGTGELFF. CDR3 in DNA: TGTGCCAGCAGTGCTAGCGGGAGCGGCACCGGGGAGCTGTTTTTT. The rearrangement links TRBV6-1 to TRBJ2-2; 10 bases fit TRBD2. The germline gives CDR1 MNHNS, CDR2 SASEGT. This CDR3 comprises 15 residues. V lost 4 bases and J lost 4; bases outside the gene matches: 3.

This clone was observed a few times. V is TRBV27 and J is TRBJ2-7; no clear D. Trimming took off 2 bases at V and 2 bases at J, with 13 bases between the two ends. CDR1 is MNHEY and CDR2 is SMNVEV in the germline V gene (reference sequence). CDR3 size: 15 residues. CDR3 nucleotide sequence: TGTGCCAGCAGTTTACTCCCGTACTTCGCCTACGAGCAGTACTTC. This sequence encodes CASSLLPYFAYEQYF.

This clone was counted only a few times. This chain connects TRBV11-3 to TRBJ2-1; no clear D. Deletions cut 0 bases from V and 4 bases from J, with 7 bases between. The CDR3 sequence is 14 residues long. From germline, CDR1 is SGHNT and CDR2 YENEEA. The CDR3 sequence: CASSLDANYNEQFF. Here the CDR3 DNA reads TGTGCCAGCAGCTTAGACGCTAATTACAATGAGCAGTTCTTC.

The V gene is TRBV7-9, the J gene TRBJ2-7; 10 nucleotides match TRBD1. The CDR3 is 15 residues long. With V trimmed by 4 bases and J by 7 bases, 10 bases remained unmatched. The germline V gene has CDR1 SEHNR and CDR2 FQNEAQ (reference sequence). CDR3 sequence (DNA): TGTGCCAGCAGCTATAACCGGGACAGGGGCGATGAGCAGTACTTC. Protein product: CASSYNRDRGDEQYF.

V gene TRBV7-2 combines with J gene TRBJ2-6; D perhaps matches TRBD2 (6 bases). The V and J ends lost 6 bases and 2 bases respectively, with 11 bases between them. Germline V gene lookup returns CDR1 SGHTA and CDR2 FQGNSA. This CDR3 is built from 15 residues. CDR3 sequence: CASSPPSAGANVLTF. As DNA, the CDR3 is TGTGCCAGCAGTCCGCCTAGCGCTGGGGCCAACGTCCTGACTTTC.

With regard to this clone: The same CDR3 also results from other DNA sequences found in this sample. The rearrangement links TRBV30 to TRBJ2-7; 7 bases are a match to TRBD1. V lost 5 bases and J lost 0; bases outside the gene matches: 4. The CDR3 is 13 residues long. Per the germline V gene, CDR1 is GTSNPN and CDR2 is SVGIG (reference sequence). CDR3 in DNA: TGTGCCTGGTCCAGGGACAGCTCCTACGAGCAGTACTTC. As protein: CAWSRDSSYEQYF.

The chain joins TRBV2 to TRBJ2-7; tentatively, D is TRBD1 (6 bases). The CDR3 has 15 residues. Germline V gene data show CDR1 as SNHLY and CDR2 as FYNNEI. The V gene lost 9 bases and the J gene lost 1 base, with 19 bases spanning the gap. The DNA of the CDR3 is TGTGCCAGAGGGGGAACGAGCGGCATTTCCTACGAGCAGTACTTC. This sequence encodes CARGGTSGISYEQYF.

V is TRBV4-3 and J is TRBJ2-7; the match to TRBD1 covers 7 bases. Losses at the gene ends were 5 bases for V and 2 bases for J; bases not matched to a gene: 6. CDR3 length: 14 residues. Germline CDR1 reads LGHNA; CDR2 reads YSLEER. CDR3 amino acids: CASSTYRGPYEQYF. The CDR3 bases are TGCGCCAGCAGCACCTACAGGGGTCCCTACGAGCAGTACTTC.

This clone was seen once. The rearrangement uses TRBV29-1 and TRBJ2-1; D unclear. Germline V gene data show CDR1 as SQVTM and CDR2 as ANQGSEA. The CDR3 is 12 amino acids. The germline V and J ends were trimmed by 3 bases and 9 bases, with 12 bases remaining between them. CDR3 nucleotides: TGCAGCGTTGAGCCTGGGCGTTCTGAGCAGTTCTTC. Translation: CSVEPGRSEQFF.

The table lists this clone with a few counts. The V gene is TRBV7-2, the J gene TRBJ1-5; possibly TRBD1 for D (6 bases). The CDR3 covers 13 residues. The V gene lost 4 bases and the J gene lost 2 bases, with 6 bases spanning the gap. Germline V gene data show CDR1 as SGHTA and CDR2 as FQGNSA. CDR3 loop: CASSWTGNQPQHF. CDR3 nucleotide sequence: TGTGCCAGCAGCTGGACAGGCAATCAGCCCCAGCATTTT.